This record covers a single T cell receptor beta chain. Per the original data handling: Estimation of nucleated cell counts was performed using reference gene primer amplification. TCRdb's table, derived via immunoSEQ multiplex PCR, lists solely in-frame clones and lacks some. V and J calls and clone size are given by that table; D and trimming were obtained from the DNA. The sample holds fewer than 200,000 clones, about 85% seen once. The data belong to a study of blood T cell repertoires in COVID-19. Overall study: Both acute and convalescent COVID-19 samples were obtained from the United States, Italy and Spain. From T cells, B-cell-depleted T cells, or PBMCs came the material, which was cDNA or gDNA.

Germline values: CDR1 SGHDT, CDR2 YYEEEE. The trim removed 3 bases at V and 5 bases at J, leaving 9 bases unmatched. CDR3 length: 15 residues. This chain joins TRBV5-6 and TRBJ2-5; 8 nucleotides line up with TRBD1. The sequence was obtained from a man in his sixties with acute or convalescent COVID-19. Source material: peripheral blood. In DNA, the CDR3 is TGTGCCAGCAGCTGGGGACAGGTGGGGGGCGAGACCCAGTACTTC. Its protein is CASSWGQVGGETQYF.